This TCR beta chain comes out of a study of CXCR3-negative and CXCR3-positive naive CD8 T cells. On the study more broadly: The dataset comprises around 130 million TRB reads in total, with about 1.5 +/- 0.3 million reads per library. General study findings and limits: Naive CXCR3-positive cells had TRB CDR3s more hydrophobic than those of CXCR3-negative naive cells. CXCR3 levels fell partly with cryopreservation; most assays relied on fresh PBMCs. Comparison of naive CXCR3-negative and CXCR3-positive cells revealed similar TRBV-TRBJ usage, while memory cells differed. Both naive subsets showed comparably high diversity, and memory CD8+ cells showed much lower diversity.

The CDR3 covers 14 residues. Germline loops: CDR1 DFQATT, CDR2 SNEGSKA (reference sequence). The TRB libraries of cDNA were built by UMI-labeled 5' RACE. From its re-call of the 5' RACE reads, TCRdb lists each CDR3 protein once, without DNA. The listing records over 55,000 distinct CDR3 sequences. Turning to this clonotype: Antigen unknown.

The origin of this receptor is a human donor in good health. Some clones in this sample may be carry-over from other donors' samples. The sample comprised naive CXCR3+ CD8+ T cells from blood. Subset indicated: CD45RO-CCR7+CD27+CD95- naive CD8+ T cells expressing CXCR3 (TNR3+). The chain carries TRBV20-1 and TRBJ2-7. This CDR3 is CSAIRSQVGLEQYF.